This TCR beta chain was found in a study of blood T cell repertoires in COVID-19. As processed by the authors: From reference gene primer amplification, estimates of nucleated cell counts were derived. Libraries were prepared by immunoSEQ multiplex PCR; TCRdb keeps only in-frame clonotypes and omits some of them. V and J calls and clone size are copied from that table; D and trimming were computed from the DNA. The sample has some 150,000 clones, 87% seen once. CDR1 is SGHRS and CDR2 is YFSETQ in the germline V gene. The CDR3 sequence is 14 residues long. After removal of 4 bases from V and 10 bases from J, the junction contained 11 bases not matched to a gene.

The chain combines TRBV5-1 with TRBJ2-1, with 7 bases fitting TRBD2. This clonotype was obtained from a woman aged 60-75 years who had recovered from COVID-19. Sequencing input: peripheral blood. CDR3 region: CASSIGQGGNEQFF. The CDR3 DNA sequence: TGCGCCAGCAGCATAGGGCAGGGAGGGAACGAGCAGTTCTTC.